This T cell receptor (beta chain) was sequenced in a study of blood T cell repertoires in COVID-19. Germline-derived CDR1 and CDR2 are MDHEN and SYDVKM. Trimming pared 3 bases from V and 4 bases from J, leaving 6 bases between. The length of the CDR3 is 13 residues. Generated by immunoSEQ multiplex PCR, the TCRdb table keeps only in-frame clones and is missing some. The profile shows 270,000 or so clones, more than 85% of them singletons. This clone came up once. Sequences were obtained from peripheral blood. The chain has TRBV28 and TRBJ2-2; D call uncertain. The sequence was collected from a man in his forties with acute or convalescent COVID-19. DNA for the CDR3: TGTGCCAGCAGTTTGGCTGTCACCGGGGAGCTGTTTTTT. Protein product: CASSLAVTGELFF. Based on the CDR3 plus reference TRBV28 and TRBJ2-2, the full variable domain is DVKVTQSSRYLVKRTGEKVFLECVQDMDHENMFWYRQDPGLGLRLIYFSYDVKMKEKGDIPEGYSVSREKKERFSLILESASTNQTSMYLCASSLAVTGELFFGEGSRLTVL.